The TCR beta chain under discussion was sequenced for a study of technical replicates of blood from a handful of donors. Repertoires were generated with immunoSEQ multiplex PCR, while TCRdb's copy carries only in-frame clones and drops some. Of some 80,000 clones in the sample, approximately 97% were seen once. This CDR3 region has 17 residues. From germline, CDR1 is ENHRY and CDR2 SYGVKD. The trim removed 6 bases at V and 0 bases at J, leaving 9 bases unmatched. Sequencing used T cells isolated from PBMCs. This clonotype was sampled from a human donor in good health. J is TRBJ2-1 and V is TRBV10-3; 9 nucleotides line up with TRBD2. This chain's CDR3 is CAIRSIGSGSSYNEQFF. CDR3 coding DNA: TGTGCCATCAGATCCATAGGTAGCGGGAGCTCCTACAATGAGCAGTTCTTC.